The 5 T cell receptor beta chains below all came from one sample that was sequenced in a study of T cell clonality in common variable immunodeficiency. The repertoire was sequenced with immunoSEQ multiplex PCR; TCRdb's copy has only in-frame clones and lacks some. The sample is made up of some 50,000 clones, none counted only once. Sequenced material: peripheral blood mononuclear cells. The receptors were gathered from a person between 18 and 69 years old in good health.

This clone was observed at least ten times. The read is 3 residues too short to cover the CDR3 end, so that end is filled in from the germline J gene. The chain couples TRBV6-1 to TRBJ1-4, with TRBD1 matching 10 bases. The V gene end was trimmed by 4 bases and the J gene end by 7 bases; junction bases not matched to a gene: 6. CDR3 size: 15 residues. Germline values: CDR1 MNHNS, CDR2 SASEGT. CDR3 in amino acids: CASSGWDRGIEKLFF. CDR3 DNA (partial): TGTGCCAGCAGTGGATGGGACAGGGGCATTGAAAAA.

This clone was recorded at least ten times. The read ends 3 residues before the CDR3 terminus; that terminus is restored from the germline J gene. The genes are TRBV19 and TRBJ1-5, with TRBD1 identical over 8 bases. The germline gives CDR1 LNHDA, CDR2 SQIVND (reference sequence). The ends lost 6 bases at V and 6 bases at J; junction bases unmatched: 13. The CDR3 totals 16 residues. The CDR3 here is CASSLNSGQGGQPQHF. The part of the CDR3 DNA that was read is TGTGCCAGTAGCCTTAATTCCGGACAGGGTGGTCAGCCC.

Only a few counts were recorded for this clone. The CDR3 goes on 3 residues after the read ends, and that part is filled in from the germline J gene. The chain carries TRBV6-2 or TRBV6-3 and TRBJ1-4, with a possible D match to TRBD1 (5 bases). CDR3 length equals 15 residues. Germline assignment: CDR1 MNHEY and CDR2 SVGEGT. CDR3 bases read: TGTGCCAGCAGTTACGATGAATCTGGGGCCAACGTA. Its translation: CASSYDESGANV. The entire CDR3 protein is CASSYDESGANVLFF.

This clone was recorded at least ten times. The read halts 3 residues ahead of the CDR3 end, with the missing end drawn from the germline J gene. The chain recombines TRBV20-1 with TRBJ1-1; no clear D gene. The CDR3 contains 15 residues. The V gene's germline CDR1 is DFQATT and CDR2 SNEGSKA (reference sequence). V lost 5 bases and J lost 1, with 17 bases in between. The part of the CDR3 DNA that was read is TGCAGTGCTCGTCCAGGACTCAAACCGAACACTGAA. Protein sequence: CSARPGLKPNTE. The whole CDR3 protein is CSARPGLKPNTEAFF.

There are many counts of this clone. Partial CDR3 DNA: TGTGCCAGTATCCCAGGACAGGGTCGGAGTGGAAACACC. Its translation: CASIPGQGRSGNT. The full CDR3 protein is CASIPGQGRSGNTIYF. V and J are TRBV19 and TRBJ1-3, with 8 bases lining up with TRBD1. The CDR3 end falls 3 residues outside the read, so it is completed with the germline J gene. Germline V CDR1 and CDR2: LNHDA, SQIVND (reference sequence). This CDR3 contains 16 residues. J gave up 3 bases and V 7 bases, and 11 bases lay outside the gene matches.